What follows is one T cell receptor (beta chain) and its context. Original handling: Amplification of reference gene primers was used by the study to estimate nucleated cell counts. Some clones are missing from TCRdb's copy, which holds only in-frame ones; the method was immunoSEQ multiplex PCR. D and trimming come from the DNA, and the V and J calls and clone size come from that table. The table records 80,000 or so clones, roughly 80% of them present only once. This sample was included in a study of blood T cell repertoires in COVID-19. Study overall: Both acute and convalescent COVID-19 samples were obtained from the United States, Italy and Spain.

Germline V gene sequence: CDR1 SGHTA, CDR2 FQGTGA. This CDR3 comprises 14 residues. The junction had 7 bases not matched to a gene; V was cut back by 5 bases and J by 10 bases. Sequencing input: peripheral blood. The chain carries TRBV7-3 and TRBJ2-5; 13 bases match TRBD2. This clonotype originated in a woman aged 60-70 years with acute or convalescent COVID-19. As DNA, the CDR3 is TGTGCCAGCAGCCAGAGGGGACTAGCGGGGATCCAGTACTTC. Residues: CASSQRGLAGIQYF.